Each of the 21 T cell receptor beta chains below was sequenced from the same sample in a study of T-cell reconstitution after alpha-beta-depleted transplantation in children. The library targeted TCRbeta and was prepared with unique molecular identifiers. TCRdb reprocessed the PCR reads via MiXCR and lists one record per CDR3 protein. Among about 480,000 distinct CDR3 sequences listed, under 15% were seen once. The starting material was PBMCs from the stem cell graft donor, obtained from the stem cell graft. These receptors were collected from a human donor who donated a stem cell graft to a child with combined immunodeficiency.

This clonotype was observed a handful of times. This rearrangement joins TRBV4-3 to TRBJ2-5; D remains unclear. The CDR3 length is 15 residues. V was pared by 0 bases and J by 4 bases, with 12 bases between. Germline V gene data show CDR1 as LGHNA and CDR2 as YSLEER. CDR3 DNA sequence: TGCGCCAGCAGCCAAGATTGGCAGGCTGTAGAGACCCAGTACTTC. Translating it yields CASSQDWQAVETQYF.

The J gene is TRBJ2-7, the V gene TRBV20-1; TRBD2 matches 7 bases. The CDR3 covers 12 residues. Germline V gene data show CDR1 as DFQATT and CDR2 as SNEGSKA (reference sequence). J gave up 2 bases and V 7 bases, and 5 bases lay outside the gene matches. DNA for the CDR3: TGCAGTGGAAGGGGACTAACCTACGAGCAGTACTTC. It codes for CSGRGLTYEQYF.

The table lists this clonotype with a few counts. CDR3 protein: CASGLVFGLTSGRADTQYF. In DNA form, the CDR3 reads TGTGCTAGTGGTTTGGTATTTGGCCTCACTAGCGGGAGAGCAGATACGCAGTATTTT. J is TRBJ2-3 and V is TRBV12-5, with 11 positions matching TRBD2. Germline CDR1 LGHNT, CDR2 FRNRAP. The ends lost 0 bases at V and 4 bases at J; junction bases unmatched: 12. CDR3 length: 19 residues. Based on the CDR3 plus reference TRBV12-5 and TRBJ2-3, the full variable domain is DARVTQTPRHKVTEMGQEVTMRCQPILGHNTVFWYRQTMMQGLELLAYFRNRAPLDDSGMPKDRFSAEMPDATLATLKIQPSEPRDSAVYFCASGLVFGLTSGRADTQYFGPGTRLTVL.

The chain couples TRBV9 to TRBJ1-5, with 9 positions matching TRBD1. This CDR3 region has 13 residues. V lost 3 bases to trimming and J lost 5 bases; unmatched junction nucleotides: 0. Germline V gene lookup returns CDR1 SGDLS and CDR2 YYNGEE. The CDR3 spells CASSGQGDQPQHF. The CDR3 nucleotides are TGTGCCAGCAGCGGACAGGGGGATCAGCCCCAGCATTTT.

The chain recombines TRBV5-1 with TRBJ2-3; D is uncertain. This CDR3 comprises 14 residues. Germline V gives CDR1 SGHRS, CDR2 YFSETQ. Trimming cost V 3 bases and J 1 base, with 9 bases left between them. The CDR3 bases are TGCGCCAGCAGCTACGTTTGGGGCACAGATACGCAGTATTTT. This sequence encodes CASSYVWGTDTQYF.

This clonotype was recorded a few times. The chain uses TRBV12-3 or TRBV12-4 and TRBJ2-7, with TRBD1 matching over 9 bases. V lost 2 bases, J lost 6 bases, and 5 bases stayed unmatched. CDR3 size: 14 residues. Here the CDR3 reads CASSLRDRAPEQYF. In nucleotides, the CDR3 is TGTGCCAGCAGTTTAAGGGACAGGGCACCCGAGCAGTACTTC.

This clonotype was found many times. The gene calls are TRBV5-1 and TRBJ2-1; 11 bases are shared with TRBD2. The CDR3 is 16 residues long. Germline-derived CDR1 and CDR2 are SGHRS and YFSETQ. The ends lost 0 bases at V and 7 bases at J; junction bases unmatched: 6. CDR3 amino acids: CASSLGASGRWNEQFF. The CDR3 region has the DNA TGCGCCAGCAGCTTGGGTGCTAGCGGGAGGTGGAATGAGCAGTTCTTC.

This clonotype was seen ten or more times. The chain carries TRBV29-1 and TRBJ1-1, with a possible D match to TRBD1 (5 bases). The CDR3 totals 14 residues. Trimming took 7 bases from V and 0 from J, leaving 15 bases between them. Germline values: CDR1 SQVTM, CDR2 ANQGSEA. CDR3 DNA sequence: TGCAGCGCTGTTCGGACACTGCTGAACACTGAAGCTTTCTTT. Translation gives CSAVRTLLNTEAFF.

A few counts support this clonotype. The V and J genes are TRBV6-2 or TRBV6-3 and TRBJ2-7; 9 bases align to TRBD1. Unmatched junction bases numbered 12, after V lost 5 bases and J lost 4 bases. CDR3 size: 16 residues. Per germline, CDR1 MNHEY and CDR2 SVGEGT. Written as DNA, the CDR3 is TGTGCCAGCAGTCAGACGCCGGGACAGGGAGGTTACGAGCAGTACTTC. Amino acids: CASSQTPGQGGYEQYF.

The rearrangement joins TRBV18 to TRBJ2-1, with 8 bases lining up with TRBD1. The CDR3 runs to 16 residues. J was trimmed by 4 bases and V by 2 bases; bases with no gene match: 7. CDR1 and CDR2 (germline): KGHSH, LQKENI. Here the CDR3 reads CASSPETGGRYNEQFF. The DNA of the CDR3 is TGTGCCAGCTCACCAGAAACAGGGGGAAGGTACAATGAGCAGTTCTTC.

This clonotype turned up a few times. The chain recombines TRBV6-5 with TRBJ1-2; no clear D gene. Germline loops: CDR1 MNHEY, CDR2 SVGAGI. This CDR3 contains 16 residues. Trimming left V 2 bases short and J 0 bases short, with 13 bases between. This chain's CDR3 is CASSYVGPLPNYGYTF. Here the CDR3 DNA reads TGTGCCAGCAGTTACGTCGGCCCCCTCCCTAACTATGGCTACACCTTC.

The table lists this clonotype with many counts. The CDR3 nucleotides are TGTGCCAGCAGCTTCAGACAGGGGGCGGGGGAGACCCAGTACTTC. It codes for CASSFRQGAGETQYF. The chain employs TRBV7-2 and TRBJ2-5, with 10 bases fitting TRBD1. Germline V lookup: CDR1 SGHTA, CDR2 FQGNSA. CDR3 size: 15 residues. V lost 3 bases to trimming and J lost 5 bases; unmatched junction nucleotides: 6.

This clonotype was detected ten times or more. The chain carries TRBV5-1 and TRBJ2-7; 8 nucleotides agree with TRBD1. The V segment lost 4 bases and the J segment 1 base; nucleotides outside the gene matches: 7. CDR1 and CDR2 (germline): SGHRS, YFSETQ. This CDR3 comprises 15 residues. The CDR3, as DNA: TGCGCCAGCAGCCTGTCCAGGGGGCCTTCCTACGAGCAGTACTTC. Protein sequence: CASSLSRGPSYEQYF.

This clonotype has a count of ten or more. This sequence joins TRBV5-5 and TRBJ2-7; 8 nucleotides line up with TRBD2. The CDR3 is 15 amino acids. After removal of 2 bases from V and 2 bases from J, the junction contained 6 bases not matched to a gene. The germline CDR1 and CDR2 sequences are SGHKS and YYEKEE (reference sequence). The CDR3 sequence: CASSFRTSPTYEQYF. In nucleotides, the CDR3 is TGTGCCAGCAGCTTCAGGACTAGCCCAACCTACGAGCAGTACTTC. The full variable domain, rest sourced from reference TRBV5-5 and TRBJ2-7, is DAGVTQSPTHLIKTRGQQVTLRCSPISGHKSVSWYQQVLGQGPQFIFQYYEKEERGRGNFPDRFSARQFPNYSSELNVNALLLGDSALYLCASSFRTSPTYEQYFGPGTRLTVT.

This clonotype has just a few counts. V gene TRBV9 combines with J gene TRBJ2-1; 9 bases align to TRBD1. The trim removed 0 bases at V and 4 bases at J, leaving 5 bases unmatched. The CDR3 loop spans 16 amino acids. Germline CDR1 reads SGDLS; CDR2 reads YYNGEE. For the CDR3, the DNA is TGTGCCAGCAGCGTAGCAGGACAGGGGATATACAATGAGCAGTTCTTC. It yields the protein CASSVAGQGIYNEQFF. The variable domain in full, with the rest retrieved from reference TRBV9 and TRBJ2-1, is DSGVTQTPKHLITATGQRVTLRCSPRSGDLSVYWYQQSLDQGLQFLIQYYNGEERAKGNILERFSAQQFPDLHSELNLSSLELGDSALYFCASSVAGQGIYNEQFFGPGTRLTVL.

In its sample, this clonotype was seen many times. V is TRBV12-3 or TRBV12-4 and J is TRBJ2-3; 10 nucleotides line up with TRBD2. The ends lost 5 bases at V and 3 bases at J; junction bases unmatched: 2. The CDR3 totals 14 residues. CDR3 sequence: CASSISGRTDTQYF. CDR3 coding DNA: TGTGCCAGCAGTATTAGCGGGAGGACAGATACGCAGTATTTT.

The sample holds a few counts of this clonotype. The rearrangement links TRBV2 to TRBJ2-7; 12 bases match TRBD2. The V gene end was trimmed by 6 bases and the J gene end by 1 base; junction bases not matched to a gene: 4. CDR1 and CDR2 (germline): SNHLY, FYNNEI. There are 15 residues in the CDR3. Here the CDR3 reads CASRMLAGGSYEQYF. CDR3 coding DNA: TGTGCCAGCAGAATGCTAGCGGGAGGGTCCTACGAGCAGTACTTC.

The chain combines TRBV5-1 with TRBJ2-3; 8 bases match TRBD2. The V gene's germline CDR1 is SGHRS and CDR2 YFSETQ. V trimming: 1 base; J trimming: 4 bases; junction bases outside the gene matches: 11. The CDR3 length is 17 residues. This chain's CDR3 is CASSLSIGGGLADTQYF. The CDR3 DNA follows: TGCGCCAGCAGCTTGTCGATCGGGGGGGGTTTGGCAGATACGCAGTATTTT.

This clonotype came up many times. CDR3 protein: CASSQLSGGPYNEQFF. CDR3 bases: TGCGCCAGCAGCCAGCTTAGCGGGGGACCATACAATGAGCAGTTCTTC. The J gene is TRBJ2-1, the V gene TRBV4-3, with 9 bases matching TRBD2. The length of the CDR3 is 16 residues. The trim removed 3 bases at V and 4 bases at J, leaving 7 bases unmatched. CDR1 is LGHNA and CDR2 is YSLEER in the germline V gene.

This clonotype was detected a few times. This rearrangement joins TRBV18 to TRBJ1-1; D gene unclear. The V and J ends lost 3 bases and 1 base respectively, with 9 bases between them. In germline, CDR1 is KGHSH, CDR2 LQKENI. This CDR3 contains 14 residues. CDR3 loop: CASSPYSGNTEAFF. DNA of the CDR3: TGTGCCAGCTCACCGTATAGCGGGAACACTGAAGCTTTCTTT.

The chain has TRBV28 and TRBJ2-7; 7 bases agree with TRBD2. The V gene end was trimmed by 5 bases and the J gene end by 6 bases; junction bases not matched to a gene: 13. The CDR3 is made up of 15 amino acids. The germline V gene has CDR1 MDHEN and CDR2 SYDVKM. The CDR3 sequence: CASSPRTSRLIEQYF. The CDR3 DNA sequence: TGTGCCAGCAGTCCCCGGACTAGTAGGTTGATCGAGCAGTACTTC.